These T cell receptor beta chains were read from a single sample in a study of CD8+ T cells in alopecia areata. Profiled with immunoSEQ multiplex PCR; TCRdb holds only in-frame clones, not every one. The table records 35,000 to 50,000 clones, roughly 90% of them present only once. This specimen was CD8+ T cells sorted from blood, taken at week 24, from a patient treated with tofacitinib. The receptors stem from a human donor with alopecia areata. Each CDR3 is given with its conserved first and last residue. A D gene is named only where the DNA matches it firmly. Clone size is given for some rows only: seen once, a few or many times, or a class if the clone is expanded.

TRBV7-6	NA	NA	15	TRBJ2-7	TGTGCCAGCAGCAGCGACCGTGGTAGTAACTACGAGCAGTACTTC	CASSSDRGSNYEQYF
TRBV10-3	NA	NA	13	TRBJ1-2	TGTGCCATCAGTGGGCAGCGGCCTGATGGCTACACCTTC	CAISGQRPDGYTF
TRBV11-1	TRBD2	NA	16	TRBJ2-3	TGTGCCAGCAGCTTCTATCCTAGCGGGACCACAGATACGCAGTATTTT	CASSFYPSGTTDTQYF
TRBV29-1	NA	NA	12	TRBJ1-2	TGCAGCGGGGAAAGACAGGACTATGGCTACACCTTC	CSGERQDYGYTF
TRBV5-1	TRBD2	NA	14	TRBJ2-7	TGCGCCAGCAGCGGAACTAGCGCGAGCTACGAGCAGTACTTC	CASSGTSASYEQYF
TRBV7-9	NA	NA	15	TRBJ2-7	TGTGCCAGCTCCCCCTCTCTGGGGCAGAGGGACGAGCAGTACTTC	CASSPSLGQRDEQYF
TRBV21-1	NA	NA	13	TRBJ2-3	TGTGCCAGCCTCAGGGACAAAACAGATACGCAGTATTTT	CASLRDKTDTQYF
TRBV29-1	NA	once	11	TRBJ2-7	TGCAGCGGCGGTAACTTCGGACCGCAGTACTTC	CSGGNFGPQYF
TRBV28	TRBD1	once	20	TRBJ2-2	TGTGCCAGCTCCAATACCCAATATCCCTCCGACAGGGGGTATACCGGGGAGCTGTTTTTT	CASSNTQYPSDRGYTGELFF
TRBV30	NA	NA	11	TRBJ2-7	TGTGCCTGGAGTCCATCCTACGAGCAGTACTTC	CAWSPSYEQYF
TRBV28	NA	NA	14	TRBJ2-7	TGTGCCAGCAGTTTATCCGGGACACTTTACGAGCAGTACTTC	CASSLSGTLYEQYF
TRBV5-1	NA	NA	11	TRBJ1-2	TGCGCCAGCAGCTTTAGACCTGGCTACACCTTC	CASSFRPGYTF
TRBV27	NA	NA	13	TRBJ2-7	TGTGCCAGCAAACCCCGGGGTCCCTACGAGCAGTACTTC	CASKPRGPYEQYF
TRBV25-1	TRBD1	NA	16	TRBJ2-7	TGTGCCAGCAGTTCGTTGAGGGGACAGGCGCCCTACGAGCAGTACTTC	CASSSLRGQAPYEQYF
TRBV7-6	NA	NA	17	TRBJ2-3	TGTGCCAGCAGCACTAGCTTGGACGCTGCCCGGGGGGATACGCAGTATTTT	CASSTSLDAARGDTQYF
TRBV29-1	NA	NA	15	TRBJ2-2	TGCAGCGTTGCGTTGATACAGGGGAACACCGGGGAGCTGTTTTTT	CSVALIQGNTGELFF
TRBV4-1	NA	NA	14	TRBJ2-5	TGCGCCAGCAGCCAATTACAGGGATCAGAGACCCAGTACTTC	CASSQLQGSETQYF
TRBV15	NA	once	12	TRBJ2-1	TGTGCCACCAGCAGTCGGGGAGACGAGCAGTTCTTC	CATSSRGDEQFF
TRBV7-9	TRBD2	once	15	TRBJ2-7	TGTGCCAGCAGCTCCCCAGCGGGGGAGGTCTACGAGCAGTACTTC	CASSSPAGEVYEQYF
TRBV15	TRBD2	NA	14	TRBJ2-1	TGTGCCACCAGGCCTAGCGGGGGGTTCAATGAGCAGTTCTTC	CATRPSGGFNEQFF
TRBV30	NA	NA	12	TRBJ2-7	TGTGCCTGCCCCGGCGGGGGCGACGAGCAGTACTTC	CACPGGGDEQYF
TRBV27	NA	NA	17	TRBJ2-1	TGTGCCAGCAGTTTCTCGACGTCGGCCCCTTCCTACAATGAGCAGTTCTTC	CASSFSTSAPSYNEQFF
TRBV29-1	TRBD1	few	15	TRBJ2-1	TGCAGCGTTGATACCTCCGGGACAGGGTACAATGAGCAGTTCTTC	CSVDTSGTGYNEQFF
TRBV27	TRBD2	NA	14	TRBJ2-5	TGTGCCAGCAGTCTACGGGGGGGTCAAGAGACCCAGTACTTC	CASSLRGGQETQYF
TRBV16	TRBD1	NA	18	TRBJ1-5	TGTGCCAGCAGCCAATCCCTCCCCTGGCAGGGGGCAGATCAGCCCCAGCATTTT	CASSQSLPWQGADQPQHF
TRBV28	NA	NA	12	TRBJ2-3	TGTGCCAGCAGTTGGGCCCAAGATACGCAGTATTTT	CASSWAQDTQYF
TRBV7-2	NA	NA	15	TRBJ2-1	TGTGCCAGCCAAGCCGGGAACCCTCCCTACAATGAGCAGTTCTTC	CASQAGNPPYNEQFF
TRBV19	NA	NA	13	TRBJ2-3	TGTGCCAGTAGTAGGACAGCAACAGATACGCAGTATTTT	CASSRTATDTQYF
TRBV28	TRBD1	NA	15	TRBJ2-3	TGTGCCAGCAGTCCTTACCAGGGGGCCTGGGATACGCAGTATTTT	CASSPYQGAWDTQYF
TRBV4-2	NA	NA	15	TRBJ2-5	TGTGCCAGCAGCCAAGACGAGGGTTCCCAAGAGACCCAGTACTTC	CASSQDEGSQETQYF
TRBV7-9	TRBD1	NA	17	TRBJ2-7	TGTGCCAGCAGCAACGGAGACCCCGGGACAGACGCCTACGAGCAGTACTTC	CASSNGDPGTDAYEQYF
TRBV6-5	TRBD1	NA	16	TRBJ2-1	TGTGCCAGCAGTTCTCCTACAGGGGCTTCCTACAATGAGCAGTTCTTC	CASSSPTGASYNEQFF
TRBV7-2	TRBD1	once	12	TRBJ2-3	TGTGCCAGCAGTGGACGACAGGGAGCACAGTATTTT	CASSGRQGAQYF
TRBV6-1	TRBD1	medium-sized	14	TRBJ2-1	TGTGCCAGCGAAGGTGGGACAGGCAACAATGAGCAGTTCTTC	CASEGGTGNNEQFF
TRBV27	TRBD1	NA	14	TRBJ2-5	TGTGCCAGCAGTTTATTAGGGGGCGGCGAGACCCAGTACTTC	CASSLLGGGETQYF
TRBV28	NA	NA	13	TRBJ2-7	TGTGCCAGCTCACCCCCTGGGACCTACGAGCAGTACTTC	CASSPPGTYEQYF
TRBV29-1	NA	NA	15	TRBJ2-7	TGCAGCGTTGAATCGTCTGGGACACCTCCACGGGAGCAGTACTTC	CSVESSGTPPREQYF
TRBV4-1	NA	NA	13	TRBJ2-5	TGCGCCAGCAGCCAAGTAGGAAAAGAGACCCAGTACTTC	CASSQVGKETQYF
TRBV7-9	TRBD1	NA	15	TRBJ1-5	TGTGCCAGCAGCCAGGACAGGGTAGGCAATCAGCCCCAGCATTTT	CASSQDRVGNQPQHF
TRBV6-5	TRBD2	once	15	TRBJ2-7	TGTGCCAGCAGTTCATCTAGCGGCCTCTCCTACGAGCAGTACTTC	CASSSSSGLSYEQYF
TRBV11-2	NA	NA	16	TRBJ2-1	TGTGCCAGCAGCTTAGGGCGGGTAAGCTCCTACAATGAGCAGTTCTTC	CASSLGRVSSYNEQFF
TRBV4-2	TRBD2	NA	16	TRBJ2-2	TGTGCCAGCAGCCAGTATACTAGCGGGGGAACCGGGGAGCTGTTTTTT	CASSQYTSGGTGELFF
TRBV20-1	NA	NA	11	TRBJ2-7	TGCAGTGCTAGAGAAACCTACGAGCAGTACTTC	CSARETYEQYF
TRBV7-2	NA	NA	15	TRBJ2-3	TGTGCCAGCAGCTCGCAGGGCAGTGGTGGAGATACGCAGTATTTT	CASSSQGSGGDTQYF
TRBV28	NA	NA	14	TRBJ2-5	TGTGCCAGCAGTACACAGGAGTACCAAGAGACCCAGTACTTC	CASSTQEYQETQYF
TRBV28	NA	NA	16	TRBJ2-1	TGTGCCAGCAGCGTAGTTTACCGGGACACATACAATGAGCAGTTCTTC	CASSVVYRDTYNEQFF
TRBV27	NA	NA	13	TRBJ2-1	TGTGCCAGCAGTTTGGTTTCCTACAATGAGCAGTTCTTC	CASSLVSYNEQFF
TRBV9	TRBD1	NA	15	TRBJ2-7	TGTGCCAGCAGCGTAGGGACAGGGCTCTCCTACGAGCAGTACTTC	CASSVGTGLSYEQYF
TRBV11-1	TRBD1	NA	16	TRBJ2-7	TGTGCCAGCAGCTCGACCGGGACAGGGTTCCCCTACGAGCAGTACTTC	CASSSTGTGFPYEQYF
TRBV29-1	NA	once	14	TRBJ2-2	TGCAGCGTTGAATTTGGTTTTGGGACCGGGGAGCTGTTTTTT	CSVEFGFGTGELFF
TRBV7-9	TRBD2	NA	15	TRBJ2-5	TGTGCCAGCAGCCCCGGACTAGCTAGGGAAGAGACCCAGTACTTC	CASSPGLAREETQYF
TRBV27	TRBD1	NA	14	TRBJ2-7	TGTGCCAGCAGTTGGACAGGGGCTGACTACGAGCAGTACTTC	CASSWTGADYEQYF
TRBV5-1	TRBD2	NA	16	TRBJ2-2	TGCGCCAGCAGCTCCTTCACGACTAGCGGGGCCGGGGAGCTGTTTTTT	CASSSFTTSGAGELFF
TRBV7-9	NA	NA	15	TRBJ2-2	TGTGCCAGCAGCCCCCTTGGGGGGCACACCGGGGAGCTGTTTTTT	CASSPLGGHTGELFF
TRBV27	TRBD1	once	17	TRBJ2-1	TGTGCCAGCACCACCATAAGGGCACAGGGGCAGGCGGATGAGCAGTTCTTC	CASTTIRAQGQADEQFF
TRBV27	NA	NA	14	TRBJ2-7	TGTGCCAGCAGTTTAGTTGACAGACCCTACGAGCAGTACTTC	CASSLVDRPYEQYF
TRBV6-4	TRBD1	NA	16	TRBJ2-1	TGTGCCAGCAGTGACACTCCGGGACAGAGTCACAATGAGCAGTTCTTC	CASSDTPGQSHNEQFF
TRBV29-1	NA	NA	14	TRBJ2-3	TGCAGCGCTCAAACGGACAGCTCCGTCGATACGCAGTATTTT	CSAQTDSSVDTQYF
TRBV7-2	NA	NA	16	TRBJ2-5	TGTGCCAGCAGCTTAGCTGGGGGGAGCGACCAAGAGACCCAGTACTTC	CASSLAGGSDQETQYF
TRBV4-1	TRBD1	NA	16	TRBJ2-5	TGCGCCAGCAGCCAAGAAGCAGCAGGGGGACAAGAGACCCAGTACTTC	CASSQEAAGGQETQYF